The 30 T cell receptor beta chains below were found in one sample sequenced in a study of T cell clones after liver transplantation. Profiling relied on immunoSEQ multiplex PCR, and the TCRdb table lists in-frame clones only, not all of them. The table shows some 120,000 clones, with 90% occurring only once. Specimen: CD4+ T cells from blood, collected 12 months after liver transplant. These TCRs come from a human patient who received a liver transplant. Some T cells could come from the graft donor.

The chain is built from TRBV6-5 and TRBJ2-7; tentative D call: TRBD2 (6 bases). Germline CDR1 MNHEY, CDR2 SVGAGI. The CDR3 runs to 13 residues. V was trimmed by 6 bases and J by 4 bases, leaving 13 bases between them. The CDR3 nucleotides are TGTGCCAGCAGCGGGGGTTCTCGGTACGAGCAGTACTTC. This translates into CASSGGSRYEQYF.

The chain couples TRBV6-1 to TRBJ2-7, with D unresolved. The CDR3 is 11 residues long. Trimming removed 3 bases at V and 4 bases at J, with 4 bases between. Germline CDR1 is MNHNS and CDR2 is SASEGT. DNA of the CDR3: TGTGCCAGCAGTGAGAATTACGAGCAGTACTTC. This codes for CASSENYEQYF.

This sequence joins TRBV27 and TRBJ2-7; 7 nucleotides match TRBD2. Germline V CDR1 and CDR2: MNHEY, SMNVEV (reference sequence). CDR3 length: 17 amino acids. Trimming took 4 bases from V and 4 from J; bases not matched to a gene: 16. CDR3 region: CASSSPRGRAAKYEQYF. The CDR3 DNA is TGTGCCAGCAGTTCCCCCCGTGGGAGGGCCGCCAAGTACGAGCAGTACTTC.

J is TRBJ1-1 and V is TRBV27, with D possibly being TRBD1 (5 bases). The germline CDR1 and CDR2 sequences are MNHEY and SMNVEV (reference sequence). The CDR3 runs to 15 residues. Trimming stripped 2 bases from V and 5 bases from J, with 15 bases between. Here the CDR3 DNA reads TGTGCCAGCAGTTTACAGGGCCCTGGTTGGACTGAAGCTTTCTTT. Protein sequence: CASSLQGPGWTEAFF.

The rearrangement uses TRBV5-1 and TRBJ1-2; 7 positions agree with TRBD1. CDR1 and CDR2 from the germline V gene are SGHRS and YFSETQ. CDR3 length: 14 amino acids. The ends lost 4 bases at V and 5 bases at J; junction bases unmatched: 8. In nucleotides, the CDR3 is TGCGCCAGCAGCGCCACAGGGGCTGGGTATGGCTACACCTTC. Its translation: CASSATGAGYGYTF.

The sample holds one count of this clone. The genes are TRBV6-5 and TRBJ1-1; D unresolved. Germline CDR1 MNHEY, CDR2 SVGAGI. V was trimmed by 5 bases and J by 0 bases, leaving 7 bases between them. This CDR3 spans 13 amino acids. Here the CDR3 reads CASSIHMNTEAFF. The CDR3 DNA reads as TGTGCCAGCAGTATTCATATGAACACTGAAGCTTTCTTT.

The chain recombines TRBV7-9 with TRBJ2-2; D remains unclear. Germline CDR1 and CDR2: SEHNR and FQNEAQ (reference sequence). The V gene lost 0 bases and the J gene lost 6 bases, with 5 bases spanning the gap. This CDR3 contains 13 residues. CDR3 sequence (DNA): TGTGCCAGCAGCTTAGCAGGGCCCGGGGAGCTGTTTTTT. It yields the protein CASSLAGPGELFF.

The genes are TRBV18 and TRBJ2-7, with 10 bases matching TRBD2. The germline V gene has CDR1 KGHSH and CDR2 LQKENI. The V segment lost 3 bases and the J segment 6 bases; nucleotides outside the gene matches: 8. This CDR3 has 15 residues. DNA for the CDR3: TGTGCCAGCTCACCGAGGCCTAGCGGGAGTGGCGAGCAGTACTTC. It codes for CASSPRPSGSGEQYF.

The rearrangement links TRBV19 to TRBJ1-5; tentative D call: TRBD1 (5 bases). CDR1 is LNHDA, CDR2 SQIVND, per germline (reference sequence). The CDR3 loop spans 14 amino acids. The V end lost 3 bases, the J end lost 3 bases, and 9 bases lay between the germline ends. DNA of the CDR3: TGTGCCAGTAGTATGGGCAGGGACAATCAGCCCCAGCATTTT. It yields the protein CASSMGRDNQPQHF.

The chain carries TRBV5-4 and TRBJ1-1; tentatively, D is TRBD1 (5 bases). Between the trimmed V and J ends, which lost 4 bases and 4 bases, there was a span of 17 bases. Germline CDR1 is SGHNT and CDR2 is YYREEE (reference sequence). This CDR3 comprises 15 residues. The CDR3 spells CASSGTRGKTTEAFF. The CDR3, as DNA: TGTGCCAGCAGCGGGACGCGGGGGAAGACCACTGAAGCTTTCTTT.

This clone came up once. This sequence joins TRBV11-2 and TRBJ1-2; D might be TRBD1 (6 bases). There are 14 residues in the CDR3. Germline values: CDR1 SGHAT, CDR2 FQNNGV. V was trimmed by 5 bases and J by 3 bases, leaving 13 bases between them. The CDR3 loop is CASSAAQGYYGYTF. The CDR3 DNA is TGTGCCAGCAGCGCAGCTCAGGGGTACTATGGCTACACCTTC.

In regard to this clone: This same CDR3 is encoded by further DNA sequences in the sample. V usage is TRBV2 and J usage is TRBJ2-1; possible D gene TRBD1, 5 bases. Germline V gene lookup returns CDR1 SNHLY and CDR2 FYNNEI. The V and J ends lost 2 bases and 6 bases respectively, with 8 bases between them. This CDR3 contains 13 residues. The CDR3 coding sequence is TGTGCCAGCAGTGAACAGGGCCTCAATGAGCAGTTCTTC. This sequence encodes CASSEQGLNEQFF.

In nucleotides, the CDR3 is TGTGCCAGCAGTCAACTAGCGGGATTAAACAATGAGCAGTTCTTC. Its translation: CASSQLAGLNNEQFF. The rearrangement uses TRBV6-6 and TRBJ2-1; 10 bases match TRBD2. The J segment lost 5 bases and the V segment lost 5 bases, leaving 6 bases of the junction unmatched. The CDR3 has 15 amino acids. Germline CDR1 and CDR2: MNHNY and SVGAGI (reference sequence).

The chain joins TRBV18 to TRBJ1-5; perhaps TRBD1 as D (6 bases). The CDR3 has 16 residues. V was trimmed by 6 bases and J by 0 bases, leaving 15 bases between them. Germline CDR1 and CDR2: KGHSH and LQKENI. The CDR3 sequence is CASSHRGGLSNQPQHF. The CDR3 nucleotides read TGTGCCAGCTCCCATCGGGGGGGGCTTAGCAATCAGCCCCAGCATTTT.

The V and J genes are TRBV6-1 and TRBJ2-7, with a weak D call TRBD2 (5 bases). CDR3 length equals 14 residues. Trimming removed 2 bases from V and 2 bases from J, with 10 bases in between. The germline V gene has CDR1 MNHNS and CDR2 SASEGT. CDR3 amino acids: CASSESGLTYEQYF. CDR3 sequence (DNA): TGTGCCAGCAGTGAAAGCGGCTTAACCTACGAGCAGTACTTC.

Written as DNA, the CDR3 is TGCGCCAGCAGCTTGTCAGCGAACACCGGGGAGCTGTTTTTT. Its protein product is CASSLSANTGELFF. The chain is built from TRBV5-1 and TRBJ2-2; unclear D gene. Germline-derived CDR1 and CDR2 are SGHRS and YFSETQ. V shed 1 base and J shed 0 bases, with 4 bases lying between them. This CDR3 region has 14 residues.

V and J are TRBV5-6 and TRBJ1-2, with D unresolved. Trimming pared 5 bases from V and 3 bases from J, leaving 23 bases between. Per the germline V gene, CDR1 is SGHDT and CDR2 is YYEEEE. The CDR3 runs 17 residues. This CDR3 is CASSLPFSGRLDYGYTF. In nucleotides, the CDR3 is TGTGCCAGCAGTCTTCCCTTCTCGGGCAGGCTGGACTATGGCTACACCTTC.

This clone was seen only once. The chain recombines TRBV14 with TRBJ2-7, with a weak D call TRBD1 (5 bases). CDR1 and CDR2 from the germline V gene are SGHDN and FVKESK. This CDR3 has 13 amino acids. Trimming left V 1 base short and J 9 bases short, with 13 bases between. In nucleotides, the CDR3 is TGTGCCAGCAGCCAAGGGACATTTTCGCGGCAGTACTTC. Encoded protein: CASSQGTFSRQYF.

On this clone: The same CDR3 is also encoded by other DNA sequences in this sample. The CDR3 region is CASSITGSNQPQHF. DNA for the CDR3: TGTGCCAGTAGTATTACAGGGAGCAATCAGCCCCAGCATTTT. V is TRBV19 and J is TRBJ1-5, with a possible D match to TRBD1 (6 bases). The CDR3 spans 14 residues. Trimming shortened V by 3 bases and J by 1 base, and 7 bases separated the two germline ends. Germline assignment: CDR1 LNHDA and CDR2 SQIVND (reference sequence).

This clone was seen a single time. This rearrangement joins TRBV5-6 to TRBJ2-7; D is unclear. Trimming shortened V by 0 bases and J by 6 bases, and 13 bases separated the two germline ends. From germline, CDR1 is SGHDT and CDR2 YYEEEE. This CDR3 spans 14 amino acids. The CDR3 loop is CASSLAISHGEQYF. CDR3 DNA sequence: TGTGCCAGCAGCTTGGCCATTTCGCACGGCGAGCAGTACTTC.

This clone was detected once. The chain has TRBV15 and TRBJ2-7; 8 bases are a match to TRBD1. Germline V gene data show CDR1 as LNHNV and CDR2 as YYDKDF (reference sequence). V lost 3 bases, J lost 1 base, and 2 bases stayed unmatched. CDR3 size: 14 residues. The CDR3 sequence is CATSRDRASYEQYF. CDR3 nucleotide sequence: TGTGCCACCAGCAGGGACAGGGCATCCTACGAGCAGTACTTC.

This chain uses TRBV5-1 with TRBJ2-5, with TRBD1 identical over 7 bases. CDR1 SGHRS and CDR2 YFSETQ come from the germline V gene. The CDR3 is made up of 13 amino acids. Trimming removed 5 bases from V and 2 bases from J; junction bases left unmatched: 3. The CDR3 bases are TGCGCCAGCAGGGCAGGGGGTCAAGAGACCCAGTACTTC. This sequence encodes CASRAGGQETQYF. Full variable domain (outside the CDR3, taken from reference TRBV5-1 and TRBJ2-5): KAGVTQTPRYLIKTRGQQVTLSCSPISGHRSVSWYQQTPGQGLQFLFEYFSETQRNKGNFPGRFSGRQFSNSRSEMNVSTLELGDSALYLCASRAGGQETQYFGPGTRLLVL.

This clone was seen just once. The chain recombines TRBV7-2 with TRBJ1-2; D might be TRBD1 (5 bases). The CDR3 is 13 amino acids. Trimming took off 5 bases at V and 4 bases at J, with 11 bases between the two ends. Germline V gene sequence: CDR1 SGHTA, CDR2 FQGNSA. The CDR3 DNA follows: TGTGCCAGCAGCCCGGGGGGACCCTATGGCTACACCTTC. Translation gives CASSPGGPYGYTF.

This sequence joins TRBV27 and TRBJ2-7; the D is unclear. This CDR3 contains 13 residues. Germline CDR1 and CDR2: MNHEY and SMNVEV (reference sequence). The V and J ends lost 10 bases and 5 bases respectively, with 18 bases between them. CDR3 sequence: CATSLSWRDEQYF. The CDR3 DNA is TGTGCCACCTCGCTCAGTTGGCGAGACGAGCAGTACTTC.

Here the CDR3 DNA reads TGTGCCAGCAGTGGATATAGGACGGAGGGTCAGCCCCAGCATTTT. Protein sequence: CASSGYRTEGQPQHF. The V call is TRBV28, the J call TRBJ1-5, with D uncertain. The V end was cut by 5 bases, the J end by 6 bases, with 17 bases between. The CDR3 sequence is 15 residues long. Germline CDR1 MDHEN, CDR2 SYDVKM.

This clone was seen only a few times. The chain's CDR3 is CASSGGGGVQETQYF. CDR3 bases: TGCGCCAGCAGCGGCGGTGGTGGGGTCCAAGAGACCCAGTACTTC. This rearrangement joins TRBV5-1 to TRBJ2-5; D call uncertain. V was trimmed by 4 bases and J by 1 base, leaving 14 bases between them. This CDR3 contains 15 residues. Germline V lookup: CDR1 SGHRS, CDR2 YFSETQ.

The V call is TRBV5-1, the J call TRBJ2-5, with D maybe TRBD2 (5 bases). Germline V gives CDR1 SGHRS, CDR2 YFSETQ. The germline V and J ends were trimmed by 0 bases and 7 bases, with 16 bases remaining between them. The CDR3 totals 15 residues. The CDR3 DNA follows: TGCGCCAGCAGCTTGGAAGTCGTCGGGGTGGGGACCCAGTACTTC. Protein sequence: CASSLEVVGVGTQYF.

The chain carries TRBV6-5 and TRBJ2-7; D gene uncertain. Germline V gives CDR1 MNHEY, CDR2 SVGAGI. V lost 3 bases, J lost 0 bases, and 12 bases lay in between. This CDR3 contains 15 residues. For the CDR3, the DNA is TGTGCCAGCAGTTATAGTAGGGCGAACTCCTACGAGCAGTACTTC. This codes for CASSYSRANSYEQYF.

The V call is TRBV4-2, the J call TRBJ2-3, with TRBD1 identical over 7 bases. CDR1 and CDR2 (germline): LGHNA, YNFKEQ. CDR3 length: 14 residues. V trimming: 3 bases; J trimming: 5 bases; junction bases outside the gene matches: 5. CDR3 amino acids: CASSHLGQQDTQYF. CDR3 coding DNA: TGTGCCAGCAGCCACCTGGGACAGCAAGATACGCAGTATTTT.

The count of this clone is one. V usage is TRBV6-1 and J usage is TRBJ1-1; 7 bases match TRBD1. Trimming took 5 bases from V and 0 from J; bases not matched to a gene: 3. The CDR3 spans 14 residues. Per germline, CDR1 MNHNS and CDR2 SASEGT. DNA of the CDR3: TGTGCCAGCAGTAGGACAGGCATGAACACTGAAGCTTTCTTT. It encodes CASSRTGMNTEAFF.